Described below is a single TCR beta chain sequence and its context. This CDR3 has 14 amino acids. The V end lost 3 bases, the J end lost 8 bases, and 16 bases lay between the germline ends. Germline values: CDR1 LGHDT, CDR2 YNNKEL (reference sequence). This sample was taken from a study of blood T cell repertoires in COVID-19. Clones were sequenced by immunoSEQ multiplex PCR, and TCRdb holds only the in-frame ones, with some missing. The sample has hundreds of thousands of clones, around 89% seen once. This chain connects TRBV3-1 (or the pseudogene TRBV3-2) to TRBJ1-2; tentatively, D is TRBD1 (6 bases). This sequence was found in a woman in her 30s with acute or convalescent COVID-19. What was sequenced was peripheral blood. The DNA of the CDR3 is TGTGCCAGCAGCCATCCCCCAGGGGCCGGGGGCTACACCTTC. Amino acids: CASSHPPGAGGYTF.